This T cell receptor beta chain emerged from a study of technical replicates of blood from a few donors. V gave up 4 bases and J gave up 5 bases; unmatched junction bases: 13. CDR3 length: 18 residues. Germline V gene data show CDR1 as SGHRS and CDR2 as YFSETQ. Data came from immunoSEQ multiplex PCR; TCRdb stores just in-frame clones and leaves some out. The sample yields tens of thousands of clones, roughly 92% seen once. Sequenced input: T cells isolated from PBMCs. The source of this sequence is a human donor in good health. The rearrangement joins TRBV5-1 to TRBJ2-5, with 14 bases that match TRBD2. CDR3 protein: CASSLRLAGGPIGETQYF. CDR3 nucleotides: TGCGCCAGCAGCCTTCGACTAGCGGGAGGGCCAATCGGGGAGACCCAGTACTTC.